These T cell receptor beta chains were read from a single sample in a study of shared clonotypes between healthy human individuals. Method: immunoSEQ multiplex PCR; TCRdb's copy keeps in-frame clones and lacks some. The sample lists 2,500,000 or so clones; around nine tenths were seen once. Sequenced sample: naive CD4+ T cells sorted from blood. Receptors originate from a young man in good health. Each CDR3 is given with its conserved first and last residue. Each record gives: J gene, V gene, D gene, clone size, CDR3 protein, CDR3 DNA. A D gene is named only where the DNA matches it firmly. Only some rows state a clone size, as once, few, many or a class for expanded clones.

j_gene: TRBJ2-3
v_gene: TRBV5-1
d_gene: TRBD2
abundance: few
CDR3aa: CASSLTSGSTDTQYF
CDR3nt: TGCGCCAGCAGCTTGACTAGCGGGAGCACAGATACGCAGTATTTT

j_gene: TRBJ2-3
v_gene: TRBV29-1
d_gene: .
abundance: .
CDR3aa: CSGRNPVPDTQYF
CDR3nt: TGCAGCGGACGTAATCCGGTGCCAGATACGCAGTATTTT

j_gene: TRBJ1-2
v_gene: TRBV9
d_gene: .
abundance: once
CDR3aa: CASSLDTGGPYGYTF
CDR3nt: TGTGCCAGCAGCCTGGACACGGGTGGTCCGTATGGCTACACCTTC

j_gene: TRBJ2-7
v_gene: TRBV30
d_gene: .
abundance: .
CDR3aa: CAWKAVDYEQYF
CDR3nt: TGTGCCTGGAAAGCGGTAGACTACGAGCAGTACTTC

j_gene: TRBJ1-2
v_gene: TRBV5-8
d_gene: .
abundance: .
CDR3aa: CASSSPGLKYGYTF
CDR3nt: TGTGCCAGCAGCTCGCCGGGACTCAAGTATGGCTACACCTTC

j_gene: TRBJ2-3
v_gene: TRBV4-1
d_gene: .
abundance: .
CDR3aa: CASSQVQTGDTQYF
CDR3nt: TGCGCCAGCAGCCAAGTCCAGACAGGAGATACGCAGTATTTT

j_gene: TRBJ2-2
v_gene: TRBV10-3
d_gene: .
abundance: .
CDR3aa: CANSGTPVGTGELFF
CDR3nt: TGTGCCAATAGTGGGACTCCGGTGGGCACCGGGGAGCTGTTTTTT

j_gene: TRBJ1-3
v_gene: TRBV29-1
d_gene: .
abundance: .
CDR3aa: CSVDQGTGNTIYF
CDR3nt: TGCAGCGTTGATCAGGGGACGGGAAACACCATATATTTT

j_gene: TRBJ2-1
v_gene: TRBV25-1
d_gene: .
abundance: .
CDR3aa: CASGGYRAEGNEQFF
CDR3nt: TGTGCCAGCGGAGGATACCGGGCGGAGGGCAATGAGCAGTTCTTC

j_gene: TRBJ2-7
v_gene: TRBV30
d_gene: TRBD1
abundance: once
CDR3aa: CAWSARQGGIYEQYF
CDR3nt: TGTGCCTGGAGTGCCCGACAGGGGGGGATATACGAGCAGTACTTC

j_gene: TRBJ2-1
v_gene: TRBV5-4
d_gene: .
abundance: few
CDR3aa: CASSLVGYNEQFF
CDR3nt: TGTGCCAGCAGCTTGGTAGGGTACAATGAGCAGTTCTTC

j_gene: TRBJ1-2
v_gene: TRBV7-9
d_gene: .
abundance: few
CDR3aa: CAASQGLYGYTF
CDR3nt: TGTGCCGCGTCACAGGGTTTATATGGCTACACCTTC

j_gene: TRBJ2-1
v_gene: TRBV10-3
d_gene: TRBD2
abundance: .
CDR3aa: CAISDAGGNYNEQFF
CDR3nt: TGTGCCATCAGTGACGCGGGGGGGAACTACAATGAGCAGTTCTTC

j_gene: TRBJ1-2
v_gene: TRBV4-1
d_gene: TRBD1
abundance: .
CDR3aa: CASSQDGTGGISQGYTF
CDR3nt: TGCGCCAGCAGCCAAGATGGGACAGGGGGCATCTCTCAGGGCTACACCTTC

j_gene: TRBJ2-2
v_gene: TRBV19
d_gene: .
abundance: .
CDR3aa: CASSRQGLFSNTGELFF
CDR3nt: TGTGCCAGTAGTCGACAAGGGCTATTTTCCAACACCGGGGAGCTGTTTTTT

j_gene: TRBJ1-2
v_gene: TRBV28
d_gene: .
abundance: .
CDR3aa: CASSTTNYGYTF
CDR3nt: TGTGCCAGCAGTACAACTAACTATGGCTACACCTTC

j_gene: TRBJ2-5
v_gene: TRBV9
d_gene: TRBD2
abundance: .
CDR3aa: CASSGGTSGRETQYF
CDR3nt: TGTGCCAGCAGCGGAGGGACTAGCGGAAGGGAGACCCAGTACTTC

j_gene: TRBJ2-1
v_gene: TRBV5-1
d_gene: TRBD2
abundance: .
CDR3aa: CASSQGLAGANEQFF
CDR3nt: TGCGCCAGCAGCCAGGGACTAGCGGGAGCCAATGAGCAGTTCTTC

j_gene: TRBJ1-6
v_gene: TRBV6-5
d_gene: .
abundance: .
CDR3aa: CASSYQGIHSPLHF
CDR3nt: TGTGCCAGCAGTTACCAGGGTATACATTCACCCCTCCACTTT

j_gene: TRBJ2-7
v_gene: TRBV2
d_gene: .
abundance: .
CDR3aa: CASSDGGPPYEQYF
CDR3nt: TGTGCCAGCAGTGACGGGGGACCCCCCTACGAGCAGTACTTC

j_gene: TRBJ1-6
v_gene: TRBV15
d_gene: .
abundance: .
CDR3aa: CATSPTALNSPLHF
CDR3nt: TGTGCCACCAGCCCGACAGCTTTAAATTCACCCCTCCACTTT

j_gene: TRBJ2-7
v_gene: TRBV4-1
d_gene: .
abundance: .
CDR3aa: CASSQVLTSSSYEQYF
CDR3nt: TGCGCCAGCAGCCAAGTCTTGACGTCGAGCTCCTACGAGCAGTACTTC

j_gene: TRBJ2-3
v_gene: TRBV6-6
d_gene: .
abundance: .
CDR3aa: CASAENTDTQYF
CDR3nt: TGTGCCAGCGCCGAGAACACAGATACGCAGTATTTT

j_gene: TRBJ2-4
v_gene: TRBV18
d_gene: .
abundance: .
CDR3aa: CASSPSRSAKNIQYF
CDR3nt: TGTGCCAGCTCACCATCAAGGTCGGCCAAAAACATTCAGTACTTC

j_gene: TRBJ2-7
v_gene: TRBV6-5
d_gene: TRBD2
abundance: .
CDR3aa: CASGRDYEQYF
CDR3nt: TGTGCCAGCGGGAGGGACTACGAGCAGTACTTC

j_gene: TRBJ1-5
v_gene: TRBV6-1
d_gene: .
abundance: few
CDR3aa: CASSDLTYSSNQPQHF
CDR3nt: TGTGCCAGCAGTGACCTAACATACAGTAGCAATCAGCCCCAGCATTTT

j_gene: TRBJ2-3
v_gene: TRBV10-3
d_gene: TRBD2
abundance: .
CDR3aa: CATDTLAGGDTQYF
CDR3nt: TGTGCCACCGACACTTTAGCGGGAGGGGATACGCAGTATTTT

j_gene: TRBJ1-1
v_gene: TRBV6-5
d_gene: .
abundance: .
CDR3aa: CASSYSGGGYTEAFF
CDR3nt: TGTGCCAGCAGTTACTCGGGGGGGGGTTACACTGAAGCTTTCTTT

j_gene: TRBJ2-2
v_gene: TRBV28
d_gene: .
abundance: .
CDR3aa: CASRSSVTANTGELFF
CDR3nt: TGTGCCAGCAGGTCTTCGGTGACAGCGAACACCGGGGAGCTGTTTTTT

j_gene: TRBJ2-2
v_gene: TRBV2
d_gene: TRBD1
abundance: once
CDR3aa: CASSRGQKTGELFF
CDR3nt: TGTGCCAGCAGCAGGGGGCAGAAAACCGGGGAGCTGTTTTTT

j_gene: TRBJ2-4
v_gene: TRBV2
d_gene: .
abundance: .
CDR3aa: CASSPGAGRDIQYF
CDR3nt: TGTGCCAGCAGCCCTGGGGCCGGTAGGGACATTCAGTACTTC

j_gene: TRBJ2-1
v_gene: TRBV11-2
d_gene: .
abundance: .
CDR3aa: CASSLSFSDYLNEQFF
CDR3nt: TGTGCCAGCAGCTTATCATTCTCGGACTACCTAAATGAGCAGTTCTTC

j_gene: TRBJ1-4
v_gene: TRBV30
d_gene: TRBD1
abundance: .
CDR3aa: CALRQGKTSTNEKLFF
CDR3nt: TGTGCCTTACGACAGGGGAAGACCTCAACTAATGAAAAACTGTTTTTT

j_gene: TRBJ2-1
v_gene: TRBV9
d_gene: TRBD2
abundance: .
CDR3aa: CASSVGEGTGREQFF
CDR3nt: TGTGCCAGCAGCGTAGGGGAGGGGACCGGTCGAGAGCAGTTCTTC

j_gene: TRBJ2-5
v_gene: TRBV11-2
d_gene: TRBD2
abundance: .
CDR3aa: CASSLELAGRALETQYF
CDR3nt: TGTGCCAGCAGCTTAGAACTAGCGGGGAGGGCCCTAGAGACCCAGTACTTC

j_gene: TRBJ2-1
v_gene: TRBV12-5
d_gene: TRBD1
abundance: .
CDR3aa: CASGLGGTDPLYNEQFF
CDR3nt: TGTGCTAGTGGTTTGGGGGGGACAGACCCTCTTTACAATGAGCAGTTCTTC

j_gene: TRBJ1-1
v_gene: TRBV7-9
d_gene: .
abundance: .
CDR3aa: CASSSEMNTEAFF
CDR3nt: TGTGCCAGCAGCTCTGAAATGAACACTGAAGCTTTCTTT

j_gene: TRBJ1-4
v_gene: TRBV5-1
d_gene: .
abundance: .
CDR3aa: CASSFEAGNEKLFF
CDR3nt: TGCGCCAGCAGCTTTGAGGCAGGGAATGAAAAACTGTTTTTT

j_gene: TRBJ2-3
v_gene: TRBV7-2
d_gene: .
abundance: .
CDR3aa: CASSSGQIHTDTQYF
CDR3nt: TGTGCCAGCAGCTCCGGACAGATCCACACAGATACGCAGTATTTT

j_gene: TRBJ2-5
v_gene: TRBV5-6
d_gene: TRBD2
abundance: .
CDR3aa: CASFKAGGPSVEETQYF
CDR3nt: TGTGCCAGCTTCAAAGCGGGGGGGCCAAGTGTAGAAGAGACCCAGTACTTC

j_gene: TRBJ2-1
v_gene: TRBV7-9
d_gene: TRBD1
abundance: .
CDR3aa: CASSLQGAQTYNEQFF
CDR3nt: TGTGCCAGCAGCCTACAGGGGGCACAGACCTACAATGAGCAGTTCTTC

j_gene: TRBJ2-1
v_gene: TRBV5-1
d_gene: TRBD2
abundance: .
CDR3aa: CASSPGTSGGTNEQFF
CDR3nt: TGCGCCAGCAGCCCCGGGACTAGCGGGGGGACCAATGAGCAGTTCTTC

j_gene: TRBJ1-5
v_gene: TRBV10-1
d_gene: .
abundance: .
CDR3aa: CASTPHGGGSNQPQHF
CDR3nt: TGCGCCAGCACCCCTCATGGGGGAGGGTCCAATCAGCCCCAGCATTTT

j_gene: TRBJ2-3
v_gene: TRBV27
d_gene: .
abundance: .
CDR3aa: CASSFGARTDTQYF
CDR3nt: TGTGCCAGCAGTTTTGGGGCCCGCACAGATACGCAGTATTTT

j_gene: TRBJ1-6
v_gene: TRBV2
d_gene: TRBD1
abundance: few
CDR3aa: CASRSGTGGTYSPLHF
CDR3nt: TGTGCCAGCAGATCCGGGACAGGGGGAACCTATTCACCCCTCCACTTT

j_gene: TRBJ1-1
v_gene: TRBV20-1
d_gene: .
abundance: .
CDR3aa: CSARFEGAFF
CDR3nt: TGCAGTGCTAGATTTGAGGGGGCTTTCTTT